One and the same sample provided the 31 T cell receptor beta chains below, sequenced in a study of cytomegalovirus exposure and HLA in healthy donors. Clones were sequenced by immunoSEQ multiplex PCR, and TCRdb holds only the in-frame ones, with some missing. This repertoire shows about 250,000 clones, about 90% found once; its top ten account for around 11%. The sample was PBMCs. All receptors come from a man aged 18 to 30 in good health and CMV-seropositive.

V and J are TRBV6-6 and TRBJ2-7; unclear D gene. The CDR3 sequence is 12 residues long. In germline, CDR1 is MNHNY, CDR2 SVGAGI (reference sequence). The V end was cut by 6 bases, the J end by 3 bases, with 9 bases between. CDR3 DNA sequence: TGTGCCAGCAGACTGGACCTCTACGAGCAGTACTTC. Its protein is CASRLDLYEQYF.

Concerning this clone: Within the sample, other DNA sequences also encode this same CDR3. CDR3 sequence reads: CASSLGYEQYF. The CDR3 bases are TGTGCCAGCAGCTTGGGGTACGAGCAGTACTTC. This rearrangement joins TRBV5-4 to TRBJ2-7; no definite D call. Germline-derived CDR1 and CDR2 are SGHNT and YYREEE (reference sequence). This CDR3 is built from 11 residues. V shed 0 bases and J shed 4 bases, with 2 bases lying between them.

The sample holds a few counts of this clone. The J gene is TRBJ1-2, the V gene TRBV7-9, with D possibly matching TRBD1 (6 bases). The CDR3 runs to 13 residues. The ends were cut back, 11 bases at V and 6 bases at J, with 19 bases in the middle. Germline lookup yields CDR1 SEHNR and CDR2 FQNEAQ (reference sequence). CDR3 region: CASRAGADHGYTF. As DNA, the CDR3 is TGTGCCTCCCGTGCAGGGGCAGATCATGGCTACACCTTC.

The V and J genes are TRBV27 and TRBJ2-7; TRBD2 is a possible D gene (6 bases). V was pared by 2 bases and J by 4 bases, with 12 bases between. The CDR3 runs 14 residues. The germline V gene encodes CDR1 MNHEY and CDR2 SMNVEV (reference sequence). CDR3 sequence reads: CASSLVMRGYEQYF. The DNA for the CDR3 is TGTGCCAGCAGTTTAGTAATGCGGGGATACGAGCAGTACTTC.

Notes on this clone: Other nucleotide sequences in the sample specify the same CDR3. This chain connects TRBV5-1 to TRBJ2-1, with 7 nucleotides matching TRBD2. Germline-derived CDR1 and CDR2 are SGHRS and YFSETQ. This CDR3 is built from 16 residues. Trimming cost V 0 bases and J 0 bases; bases outside gene matches: 3. CDR3 amino acids: CASSLDPSGSYNEQFF. CDR3 nucleotides: TGCGCCAGCAGCTTGGATCCTAGCGGCTCCTACAATGAGCAGTTCTTC. Complete variable domain (other parts from reference TRBV5-1 and TRBJ2-1): KAGVTQTPRYLIKTRGQQVTLSCSPISGHRSVSWYQQTPGQGLQFLFEYFSETQRNKGNFPGRFSGRQFSNSRSEMNVSTLELGDSALYLCASSLDPSGSYNEQFFGPGTRLTVL.

The gene calls are TRBV11-1 and TRBJ2-1; D might be TRBD2 (5 bases). CDR1 and CDR2 (germline): SGHAT, FQDESV (reference sequence). The V end was cut by 1 base, the J end by 6 bases, with 16 bases between. This CDR3 contains 16 residues. For the CDR3, the DNA is TGTGCCAGCAGCTTAGTGCTGGAGGCTCTGGGCAATGAGCAGTTCTTC. This translates into CASSLVLEALGNEQFF.

The genes are TRBV27 and TRBJ1-3, with D unclear. CDR1 is MNHEY and CDR2 is SMNVEV in the germline V gene (reference sequence). This CDR3 has 14 amino acids. Deletions cut 5 bases from V and 0 bases from J, with 8 bases between. The CDR3 DNA follows: TGTGCCAGCAGTCGGAGCCTCTCTGGAAACACCATATATTTT. Its protein is CASSRSLSGNTIYF.

The rearrangement joins TRBV9 to TRBJ2-3, with unresolved D. Germline CDR1 and CDR2: SGDLS and YYNGEE. The ends were cut back, 4 bases at V and 1 base at J, with 10 bases in the middle. There are 14 residues in the CDR3. In DNA form, the CDR3 reads TGTGCCAGCAGCCTAGAATACGGCACAGATACGCAGTATTTT. It yields the protein CASSLEYGTDTQYF.

This clone was picked up a small number of times. Distinct nucleotide sequences in the sample also encode this CDR3. The chain joins TRBV2 to TRBJ1-1; D ambiguous. V lost 4 bases and J 1 base, leaving 7 bases between the germline ends. CDR1 is SNHLY, CDR2 FYNNEI, per germline. The CDR3 is 13 amino acids. For the CDR3, the DNA is TGTGCCAGCAGTGTCGGGCAGAACACTGAAGCTTTCTTT. This codes for CASSVGQNTEAFF.

The chain employs TRBV6-5 and TRBJ2-1; 13 nucleotides line up with TRBD2. This CDR3 spans 15 amino acids. Germline assignment: CDR1 MNHEY and CDR2 SVGAGI. Unmatched junction bases numbered 7, after V lost 6 bases and J lost 8 bases. The CDR3 loop is CASSHTSGRGYEQFF. As DNA, the CDR3 is TGTGCCAGCAGCCATACTAGCGGGAGGGGGTATGAGCAGTTCTTC.

The chain recombines TRBV25-1 with TRBJ1-3; weak D call: TRBD1 (6 bases). This CDR3 comprises 16 residues. Trimming shortened V by 3 bases and J by 0 bases, and 12 bases separated the two germline ends. Germline CDR1 is MGHDK and CDR2 is SYGVNS. The CDR3 loop is CASSEEGVSSGNTIYF. Written as DNA, the CDR3 is TGTGCCAGCAGTGAGGAGGGGGTGAGCTCTGGAAACACCATATATTTT.

Concerning this clone itself: This specimen includes other DNA sequences encoding the same CDR3. The chain links TRBV27 to TRBJ2-1; no definite D call. Trimming stripped 6 bases from V and 4 bases from J, with 4 bases between. The germline V gene encodes CDR1 MNHEY and CDR2 SMNVEV (reference sequence). The CDR3 is 11 amino acids. The CDR3 region is CASSYYNEQFF. In DNA form, the CDR3 reads TGTGCCAGCAGCTATTACAATGAGCAGTTCTTC.

This clone occurred once. The chain carries TRBV2 and TRBJ1-5, with TRBD1 matching over 7 bases. This CDR3 spans 14 amino acids. Trimming took 6 bases from V and 9 from J; bases not matched to a gene: 11. Germline values: CDR1 SNHLY, CDR2 FYNNEI. In DNA form, the CDR3 reads TGTGCCAGCAGGATAGACAGGGCGGCGCGGCCCCAGCATTTT. Amino acids: CASRIDRAARPQHF. The variable domain in full, completed from reference TRBV2 and TRBJ1-5, reads EPEVTQTPSHQVTQMGQEVILRCVPISNHLYFYWYRQILGQKVEFLVSFYNNEISEKSEIFDDQFSVERPDGSNFTLKIRSTKLEDSAMYFCASRIDRAARPQHFGDGTRLSIL.

V gene TRBV6-4 combines with J gene TRBJ1-2; no firm D call. V dropped 2 bases and J dropped 5 bases, with 3 bases sitting between them. The CDR3 has 11 residues. Germline lookup yields CDR1 MRHNA and CDR2 SNTAGT. DNA for the CDR3: TGTGCCAGCAGTGACCGTTATGGCTACACCTTC. Its protein is CASSDRYGYTF.

This clone occurred once. The chain employs TRBV30 and TRBJ2-7; D might be TRBD2 (6 bases). Germline values: CDR1 GTSNPN, CDR2 SVGIG (reference sequence). Trimming removed 1 base at V and 0 bases at J, with 10 bases between. This CDR3 comprises 14 residues. The CDR3 sequence is CAWSAGGASYEQYF. The DNA of the CDR3 is TGTGCCTGGAGTGCAGGAGGGGCCTCCTACGAGCAGTACTTC.

The rearrangement joins TRBV6-1 to TRBJ1-1, with D unresolved. This CDR3 has 15 residues. The germline CDR1 and CDR2 sequences are MNHNS and SASEGT. V was clipped by 6 bases and J by 8 bases, with 22 bases between them. Here the CDR3 reads CASRAVSTSFLEAFF. CDR3 coding DNA: TGTGCCAGCAGGGCCGTTTCGACCTCGTTCTTAGAAGCTTTCTTT.

V usage is TRBV19 and J usage is TRBJ2-5; TRBD1 matches 8 bases. The CDR3 runs to 17 residues. Trimming took 3 bases from V and 0 from J; bases not matched to a gene: 9. Germline CDR1 reads LNHDA; CDR2 reads SQIVND (reference sequence). CDR3 sequence: CASSMITGGSYQETQYF. In DNA, the CDR3 is TGTGCCAGTAGTATGATAACAGGGGGTTCGTACCAAGAGACCCAGTACTTC.

J is TRBJ1-1 and V is TRBV5-4, with no clear D. Per germline, CDR1 SGHNT and CDR2 YYREEE (reference sequence). V lost 6 bases, J lost 4 bases, and 10 bases lay in between. The CDR3 is made up of 12 amino acids. The CDR3 DNA follows: TGTGCCAGCACCCTGGCCGGCACTGAAGCTTTCTTT. Translating gives CASTLAGTEAFF.

This chain uses TRBV2 with TRBJ1-5; D not resolved. Germline values: CDR1 SNHLY, CDR2 FYNNEI. The CDR3 has 18 amino acids. V was pared by 6 bases and J by 9 bases, with 30 bases between. The CDR3 loop reads CASSVEPLRSDFKGPQHF. The CDR3 bases are TGTGCCAGCAGCGTAGAACCCCTTCGCAGTGATTTCAAAGGGCCCCAGCATTTT.

The chain has TRBV4-3 and TRBJ2-3, with D tentatively TRBD1 or TRBD2 (5 bases each). The CDR3 extends over 15 amino acids. The V gene's germline CDR1 is LGHNA and CDR2 YSLEER. V was trimmed by 0 bases and J by 1 base, leaving 8 bases between them. CDR3 sequence (DNA): TGCGCCAGCAGCCAAGATTGGGACCGCACAGATACGCAGTATTTT. The encoded protein is CASSQDWDRTDTQYF.

This chain uses TRBV30 with TRBJ1-1; D unresolved. The CDR3 totals 11 residues. The V end was cut by 8 bases, the J end by 1 base, with 8 bases between. Germline V gene data show CDR1 as GTSNPN and CDR2 as SVGIG (reference sequence). The CDR3 sequence is CAGLRNTEAFF. CDR3 nucleotides: TGTGCCGGGCTCAGGAACACTGAAGCTTTCTTT.

The chain has TRBV11-2 and TRBJ2-5; D ambiguous. Trimming shortened V by 5 bases and J by 2 bases, and 12 bases separated the two germline ends. The CDR3 is 14 residues long. The germline V gene encodes CDR1 SGHAT and CDR2 FQNNGV. Here the CDR3 reads CASSQKAEQETQYF. CDR3 DNA sequence: TGTGCCAGCAGCCAAAAGGCGGAACAAGAGACCCAGTACTTC. The full variable domain, completed using reference TRBV11-2 and TRBJ2-5, is EAGVAQSPRYKIIEKRQSVAFWCNPISGHATLYWYQQILGQGPKLLIQFQNNGVVDDSQLPKDRFSAERLKGVDSTLKIQPAKLEDSAVYLCASSQKAEQETQYFGPGTRLLVL.

The chain employs TRBV14 and TRBJ2-1, with TRBD2 matching over 7 bases. CDR3 size: 15 residues. The V segment lost 6 bases and the J segment 7 bases; nucleotides outside the gene matches: 12. The germline gives CDR1 SGHDN, CDR2 FVKESK. The CDR3 region is CASRPTGGSKNEQFF. The DNA of the CDR3 is TGTGCCAGCAGACCAACGGGAGGATCGAAAAATGAGCAGTTCTTC.

This clone was counted between two and nine times. The rearrangement links TRBV5-5 to TRBJ1-2; no firm D call. V lost 4 bases to trimming and J lost 2 bases, with 6 bases between them. The CDR3 has 12 amino acids. Germline CDR1 reads SGHKS; CDR2 reads YYEKEE (reference sequence). The CDR3 nucleotides read TGTGCCAGCAGCCAGGAGAACTATGGCTACACCTTC. Amino acid sequence: CASSQENYGYTF.

This chain connects TRBV6-1 to TRBJ1-2; D is unclear. CDR1 and CDR2 from the germline V gene are MNHNS and SASEGT. V was cut by 1 base and J by 4 bases, with 7 bases left in between. The CDR3 has 13 amino acids. CDR3 coding DNA: TGTGCCAGCAGTGAAGTGCTCGGCTATGGCTACACCTTC. Its translation is CASSEVLGYGYTF.

The chain joins TRBV6-5 to TRBJ1-5, with a weak D call TRBD1 (6 bases). The CDR3 covers 13 residues. The V and J ends lost 4 bases and 7 bases respectively, with 11 bases between them. Germline lookup yields CDR1 MNHEY and CDR2 SVGAGI. In DNA, the CDR3 is TGTGCCAGCAGTTTTCAGGGGAAGCAGCCCCAGCATTTT. It encodes CASSFQGKQPQHF.

This chain links TRBV2 with TRBJ2-2, with 8 bases identical to TRBD1. This CDR3 is 13 amino acids long. The trim removed 6 bases at V and 5 bases at J, leaving 2 bases unmatched. Germline CDR1 is SNHLY and CDR2 is FYNNEI. The CDR3 region is CASRWTGTGELFF. CDR3 sequence (DNA): TGTGCCAGCAGATGGACAGGGACCGGGGAGCTGTTTTTT.

This rearrangement joins TRBV18 to TRBJ1-1, with TRBD1 matching over 7 bases. This CDR3 spans 13 amino acids. Trimming cost V 5 bases and J 2 bases; bases outside gene matches: 2. Germline CDR1 reads KGHSH; CDR2 reads LQKENI. CDR3 nucleotides: TGTGCCAGCTCAGCAGGGGGAAACACTGAAGCTTTCTTT. This gives the protein CASSAGGNTEAFF.

J is TRBJ1-2 and V is TRBV27, with 8 bases that match TRBD1. In germline, CDR1 is MNHEY, CDR2 SMNVEV (reference sequence). The J segment lost 4 bases and the V segment lost 6 bases, leaving 13 bases of the junction unmatched. CDR3 size: 16 residues. This CDR3 reads CASRDRARGLGYGYTF. The CDR3 region has the DNA TGTGCCAGCAGGGACCGCGCCAGGGGGCTAGGCTATGGCTACACCTTC.

This sequence joins TRBV7-2 and TRBJ2-7; 10 nucleotides match TRBD2. CDR1 and CDR2 (germline): SGHTA, FQGNSA. V lost 0 bases and J lost 4; bases outside the gene matches: 9. This CDR3 comprises 17 residues. The CDR3 coding sequence is TGTGCCAGCAGCTTAGCCACTAGCGGGACCCGTGGGTACGAGCAGTACTTC. It is translated as CASSLATSGTRGYEQYF.

This clone was counted a few times. The chain joins TRBV5-4 to TRBJ1-2; the D is unclear. The CDR3 runs 16 residues. The germline V and J ends were trimmed by 0 bases and 8 bases, with 20 bases remaining between them. Germline lookup yields CDR1 SGHNT and CDR2 YYREEE (reference sequence). The CDR3 reads CASSLGAEPTRRGYTF. The CDR3 DNA reads as TGTGCCAGCAGCTTGGGGGCAGAGCCAACCCGAAGGGGCTACACCTTC.